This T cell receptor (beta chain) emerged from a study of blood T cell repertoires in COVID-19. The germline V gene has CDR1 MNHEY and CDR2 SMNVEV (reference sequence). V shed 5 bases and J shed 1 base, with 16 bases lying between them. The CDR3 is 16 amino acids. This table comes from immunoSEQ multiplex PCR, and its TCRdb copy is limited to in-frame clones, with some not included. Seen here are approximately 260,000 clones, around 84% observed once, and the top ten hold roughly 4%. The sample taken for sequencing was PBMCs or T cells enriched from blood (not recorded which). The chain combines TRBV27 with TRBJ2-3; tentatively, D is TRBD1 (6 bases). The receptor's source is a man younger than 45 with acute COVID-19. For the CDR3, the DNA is TGTGCCAGCAGTGTACACAGGGAATTTGGCACAGATACGCAGTATTTT. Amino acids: CASSVHREFGTDTQYF.